This T cell receptor (beta chain) was obtained from a study of beta chain features in type 1 diabetes. About the research overall: Sorted cells examined across all samples numbered 107,917,701.

cDNA synthesis used the whole RNA isolate, giving expressed TCRB sequences. The method was immunoSEQ multiplex PCR; TCRdb's version includes in-frame clones alone and lacks a portion of them. The sample lists 600,000 to 700,000 clones, around 15% occurring once. Study outcomes and limitations: Patients with type 1 diabetes showed fewer VDJ junction insertions and more deletions. TCRB CDR3s from Type 1 diabetes patients were moderately but significantly shorter in all four CD4+ subsets. Patients and controls would share equally any PCR tilt toward shorter templates.

This clone was detected only a few times. Its antigen is unidentified. Germline CDR1 reads MGHDK; CDR2 reads SYGVNS. The length of the CDR3 is 14 residues. The V end was cut by 8 bases, the J end by 7 bases, with 21 bases between. Staining for CD45RO/CCR7/CD25/CD127/CD95/CD27 allowed sorting of CD4+ naive, central memory, regulatory and stem cell-like memory cells. This chain connects TRBV25-1 to TRBJ2-7; weak D call: TRBD1 (5 bases). This clonotype was obtained from a man aged 18-30 years with type 1 diabetes. Sequencing used naive CD4+ T cells from blood. The CDR3 here is CASRPTAGWGEQYF. CDR3 nucleotides: TGTGCCAGCCGCCCCACCGCAGGGTGGGGTGAGCAGTACTTC.